Each of the 28 T cell receptor beta chains below was sequenced from the same sample in a study of T cells after yellow fever vaccination. Via MiXCR, TCRdb re-called the 5' RACE reads, giving one row per CDR3 protein. The sample carries about 550,000 distinct CDR3 sequences, 19% recorded once. The sample in question was PBMCs, obtained 15 days after the yellow fever booster vaccination. Every receptor here comes from a man younger than 45 who received the YFV17D yellow fever vaccine.

The chain couples TRBV10-3 to TRBJ2-7; D gene uncertain. Trimming took off 0 bases at V and 4 bases at J, with 7 bases between the two ends. Per the germline V gene, CDR1 is ENHRY and CDR2 is SYGVKD. The CDR3 runs 13 residues. The CDR3 sequence is CAISESRQYEQYF. The CDR3 coding sequence is TGTGCCATCAGTGAGTCGCGTCAGTACGAGCAGTACTTC.

This clonotype was observed a handful of times. The chain combines TRBV12-3 or TRBV12-4 with TRBJ2-1; 9 positions agree with TRBD2. J was trimmed by 7 bases and V by 5 bases; bases with no gene match: 12. The CDR3 totals 16 residues. The CDR3 DNA is TGTGCCAGCAGTAAAGGGCGGGAGGGCCGTAAGAATGAGCAGTTCTTC. It specifies CASSKGREGRKNEQFF.

In its sample, this clonotype was seen a few times. DNA of the CDR3: TGCGCCAGCAGTGAGTCGATCGACAGGGCGCGGTATTTT. Translating gives CASSESIDRARYF. This rearrangement joins TRBV10-1 to TRBJ2-3; 7 nucleotides agree with TRBD1. After removal of 0 bases from V and 14 bases from J, the junction contained 8 bases not matched to a gene. CDR1 is WNHNN, CDR2 SYGVQD, per germline (reference sequence). CDR3 size: 13 residues.

This clonotype occurred a few times. The CDR3 loop is CASSYPGSNRYEQYF. In nucleotides, the CDR3 is TGTGCCAGCAGCTACCCGGGTAGCAATCGTTACGAGCAGTACTTC. This chain uses TRBV6-2 or TRBV6-3 with TRBJ2-7; D gene uncertain. CDR3 length: 15 residues. Germline CDR1 MNHEY, CDR2 SVGEGT. V lost 6 bases, J lost 4 bases, and 19 bases lay in between.

The chain uses TRBV6-1 and TRBJ2-3; 7 bases match TRBD1. Germline CDR1 is MNHNS and CDR2 is SASEGT. The CDR3 is 15 residues long. Trimming at V came to 6 bases and at J to 4 bases, leaving 10 bases not matched to a gene. The chain's CDR3 is CASRAGTAPPDTQYF. The DNA of the CDR3 is TGTGCCAGCAGGGCCGGGACAGCTCCTCCAGATACGCAGTATTTT.

The V call is TRBV7-2, the J call TRBJ2-4, with D maybe TRBD1 (5 bases). There are 13 residues in the CDR3. With 5 bases removed from V and 9 bases from J, the gap between germline ends came to 14 bases. Germline V gene sequence: CDR1 SGHTA, CDR2 FQGNSA. CDR3 in amino acids: CASSPQGLGIQYF. The CDR3 DNA follows: TGTGCCAGCAGCCCCCAGGGCCTAGGCATTCAGTACTTC.

A few counts support this clonotype. V and J are TRBV27 and TRBJ2-1; the D is unclear. The V end was cut by 5 bases, the J end by 5 bases, with 19 bases between. The CDR3 is made up of 16 amino acids. Germline-derived CDR1 and CDR2 are MNHEY and SMNVEV (reference sequence). The CDR3 region is CASSTTDLRIHNEQFF. In nucleotides, the CDR3 is TGTGCCAGCAGTACCACAGACCTGAGGATCCACAATGAGCAGTTCTTC.

V gene TRBV28 combines with J gene TRBJ2-5; D is perhaps TRBD1 (7 bases). Trimming pared 6 bases from V and 5 bases from J, leaving 13 bases between. Per the germline V gene, CDR1 is MDHEN and CDR2 is SYDVKM. The CDR3 consists of 13 residues. The CDR3 nucleotides are TGTGCCAGCAGCCAGGGGGGCTGGGAGACCCAGTACTTC. Residues: CASSQGGWETQYF.

The chain uses TRBV12-3 or TRBV12-4 and TRBJ2-7; D could derive from TRBD1 or TRBD2 (6 bases each). The V end was cut by 2 bases, the J end by 8 bases, with 16 bases between. This CDR3 comprises 14 residues. CDR3: CASSLKEGGTKQYF. The CDR3 DNA reads as TGTGCCAGCAGTTTAAAAGAGGGGGGAACCAAGCAGTACTTC.

The genes are TRBV10-3 and TRBJ1-3; no clear D gene. The CDR3 consists of 14 residues. Germline lookup yields CDR1 ENHRY and CDR2 SYGVKD. Trimming took off 8 bases at V and 5 bases at J, with 16 bases between the two ends. In DNA, the CDR3 is TGTGCCATCCGCGTGGCGAGCGGACGAAACACCATATATTTT. Its protein product is CAIRVASGRNTIYF.

V gene TRBV21-1 combines with J gene TRBJ1-5; the D segment call TRBD1 is taken from the table without a DNA check. TRBV21-1 is a pseudogene. The CDR3 runs 17 residues. The CDR3 loop is CASSPRGDRGINQPQHF. Here the CDR3 DNA reads TGTGCCAGCAGCCCCCGGGGTGACAGGGGAATTAATCAGCCCCAGCATTTT.

The chain employs TRBV25-1 and TRBJ2-3; no definite D call. V lost 0 bases and J lost 1, with 8 bases in between. This CDR3 contains 15 residues. Germline-derived CDR1 and CDR2 are MGHDK and SYGVNS. CDR3 nucleotides: TGTGCCAGCAGTGAATACGCACCCCGCACAGATACGCAGTATTTT. Translating gives CASSEYAPRTDTQYF. Filled out from reference TRBV25-1 and TRBJ2-3, the complete variable domain reads EADIYQTPRYLVIGTGKKITLECSQTMGHDKMYWYQQDPGMELHLIHYSYGVNSTEKGDLSSESTVSRIRTEHFPLTLESARPSHTSQYLCASSEYAPRTDTQYFGPGTRLTVL.

This clonotype has more than one count but fewer than ten. The chain couples TRBV6-5 to TRBJ1-2; D uncertain. This CDR3 is 13 amino acids long. V was clipped by 0 bases and J by 7 bases, with 9 bases between them. Germline V gives CDR1 MNHEY, CDR2 SVGAGI. The CDR3 protein is CASSYSNVGGYTF. The CDR3 nucleotides are TGTGCCAGCAGTTACTCGAACGTGGGTGGCTACACCTTC.

This clonotype occurred a few times. The V and J genes are TRBV7-9 and TRBJ2-1, with D possibly TRBD2 on 6 matching bases. There are 14 residues in the CDR3. Trimming took off 3 bases at V and 7 bases at J, with 13 bases between the two ends. CDR1 SEHNR and CDR2 FQNEAQ come from the germline V gene (reference sequence). This chain's CDR3 is CASSFVGGSNEQFF. The CDR3 nucleotides are TGTGCCAGCAGCTTCGTGGGGGGATCGAATGAGCAGTTCTTC. The whole variable domain, remainder taken from reference TRBV7-9 and TRBJ2-1, is DTGVSQNPRHKITKRGQNVTFRCDPISEHNRLYWYRQTLGQGPEFLTYFQNEAQLEKSRLLSDRFSAERPKGSFSTLEIQRTEQGDSAMYLCASSFVGGSNEQFFGPGTRLTVL.

The rearrangement uses TRBV12-3 or TRBV12-4 and TRBJ2-7; TRBD1 agrees at 8 bases. This CDR3 comprises 14 residues. V lost 6 bases to trimming and J lost 4 bases; unmatched junction nucleotides: 8. The CDR3 spells CASRRDRGTYEQYF. The CDR3 DNA sequence: TGTGCCAGCAGACGTGACAGGGGAACGTACGAGCAGTACTTC.

The rearrangement uses TRBV7-2 and TRBJ2-1; D possibly uses TRBD1 or TRBD2 (6 bases each). V dropped 6 bases and J dropped 12 bases, with 24 bases sitting between them. The germline V gene has CDR1 SGHTA and CDR2 FQGNSA. The CDR3 has 15 residues. The CDR3 DNA reads as TGTGCCAGCAGTGGGGCAGGGACAACCTACGGGAGGCAGTTCTTC. Residues: CASSGAGTTYGRQFF.

CDR3 nucleotides: TGTGCCAGCAGACTGCGACAGGGAAGTGAAAAACTGTTTTTT. This codes for CASRLRQGSEKLFF. The chain has TRBV5-6 and TRBJ1-4; 7 nucleotides match TRBD1. The J segment lost 7 bases and the V segment lost 5 bases, leaving 8 bases of the junction unmatched. Germline lookup yields CDR1 SGHDT and CDR2 YYEEEE. The CDR3 consists of 14 residues. The full variable domain, its missing parts supplied by reference TRBV5-6 and TRBJ1-4, is DAGVTQSPTHLIKTRGQQVTLRCSPKSGHDTVSWYQQALGQGPQFIFQYYEEEERQRGNFPDRFSGHQFPNYSSELNVNALLLGDSALYLCASRLRQGSEKLFFGSGTQLSVL.

The table lists this clonotype with a few counts. The chain links TRBV5-1 to TRBJ2-4; 11 bases map to TRBD2. Germline CDR1 SGHRS, CDR2 YFSETQ. This CDR3 contains 19 residues. V was clipped by 0 bases and J by 0 bases; unmatched bases: 8. The CDR3 loop is CASSLEETSGTLAKNIQYF. The CDR3 region has the DNA TGCGCCAGCAGCTTGGAGGAGACTAGCGGGACCCTAGCCAAAAACATTCAGTACTTC.

This clonotype was seen more than once but under ten times. This chain connects TRBV5-1 to TRBJ2-7; D uncertain. The CDR3 spans 13 residues. Per germline, CDR1 SGHRS and CDR2 YFSETQ. Trimming pared 4 bases from V and 4 bases from J, leaving 12 bases between. The DNA of the CDR3 is TGCGCCAGCAGCCCCGACGGGCTATACGAGCAGTACTTC. Protein product: CASSPDGLYEQYF.

The genes are TRBV6-5 and TRBJ1-1; D ambiguous. The germline CDR1 and CDR2 sequences are MNHEY and SVGAGI. Between the trimmed V and J ends, which lost 3 bases and 1 base, there was a span of 15 bases. The CDR3 covers 16 residues. CDR3 sequence (DNA): TGTGCCAGCAGTTATGGGCCATTAGGAGGGAACACTGAAGCTTTCTTT. Its protein product is CASSYGPLGGNTEAFF.

This clonotype was recorded many times. The chain couples TRBV6-1 to TRBJ2-7, with a tentative D call TRBD2 (6 bases). The CDR3 is 13 residues long. V was pared by 6 bases and J by 1 base, with 10 bases between. Per the germline V gene, CDR1 is MNHNS and CDR2 is SASEGT. The CDR3 bases are TGTGCCAGCAGCGGGAGTTTATCCTACGAGCAGTACTTC. Residues: CASSGSLSYEQYF.

This clonotype came up a few times. J is TRBJ2-7 and V is TRBV21-1; the table's D call TRBD1 went unverified against the DNA. TRBV21-1 is designated a pseudogene. The CDR3 sequence is 16 residues long. The CDR3 DNA reads TGTGCCAGCAGCCACCTCCGGGACAGCTCCCGCTGGGCGCAGTACTTC. It yields the protein CASSHLRDSSRWAQYF.

The chain combines TRBV29-1 with TRBJ2-7; the D gene is possibly TRBD2 (5 bases). CDR1 is SQVTM and CDR2 is ANQGSEA in the germline V gene. Trimming pared 4 bases from V and 0 bases from J, leaving 16 bases between. There are 15 residues in the CDR3. The CDR3, as DNA: TGCAGCGTTGCTCCCCGGGGTTTGAGCTCCTACGAGCAGTACTTC. Translation: CSVAPRGLSSYEQYF.

This chain links TRBV12-3 or TRBV12-4 with TRBJ2-5; 7 positions agree with TRBD2. This CDR3 region has 13 residues. V shed 5 bases, J shed 7 bases, and the junction held 7 bases outside the gene matches. The CDR3 DNA sequence: TGTGCCAGCAGTCCTCAGACTAGCCGGACCCAGTACTTC. This sequence encodes CASSPQTSRTQYF.

CDR3 in DNA: TGTGCCAGCAGCCGGACAGGGACCGAGCAGTACTTC. As protein: CASSRTGTEQYF. This chain connects TRBV28 to TRBJ2-7, with TRBD1 matching over 8 bases. The CDR3 length is 12 residues. CDR1 MDHEN and CDR2 SYDVKM come from the germline V gene. V trimming: 6 bases; J trimming: 6 bases; junction bases outside the gene matches: 4.

This clonotype occurred many times. V is TRBV5-6 and J is TRBJ2-5; 10 bases fit TRBD2. With 2 bases clipped from V and 4 bases from J, the junction kept 8 bases outside the gene matches. The CDR3 contains 16 residues. Germline V gene sequence: CDR1 SGHDT, CDR2 YYEEEE. CDR3 nucleotide sequence: TGTGCCAGCAGCTTACCTCCAGCGGGAGGGAGAGAGACCCAGTACTTC. Protein sequence: CASSLPPAGGRETQYF.

This clonotype was seen more than once but under ten times. This chain connects TRBV18 to TRBJ2-7, with D unclear. Germline CDR1 is KGHSH and CDR2 is LQKENI. This CDR3 is built from 17 residues. Between the trimmed V and J ends, which lost 3 bases and 1 base, there was a span of 19 bases. This CDR3 reads CASSPRPSGFGSYEQYF. The CDR3 nucleotides read TGTGCCAGCTCACCTCGGCCGTCAGGTTTTGGTTCCTACGAGCAGTACTTC.

The V call is TRBV7-2, the J call TRBJ2-7, with no clear D. The germline gives CDR1 SGHTA, CDR2 FQGNSA. The CDR3 runs 14 residues. V lost 6 bases and J lost 0, with 12 bases in between. CDR3 nucleotide sequence: TGTGCCAGCAGTTCGCAGTCCAGCTCCTACGAGCAGTACTTC. Protein product: CASSSQSSSYEQYF.